The 22 T cell receptor beta chains listed next were all sequenced from one sample in a study of T cell clonality in common variable immunodeficiency. Clones were sequenced by immunoSEQ multiplex PCR, and TCRdb holds only the in-frame ones, with some missing. Recorded here are 28,000 or so clones, none singletons. Study results and caveats: Common variable immunodeficiency TCR beta sequences reportedly had fewer deletions and N-nucleotide insertions.

Which antigens these TCRs recognize remains unknown. Source material: peripheral blood mononuclear cells. Receptors originate from a human donor with common variable immunodeficiency.

This clone showed up many times. The CDR3 end lies 3 residues beyond the end of the read and is filled in from the germline J gene. The same CDR3 can be traced to other DNA sequences in this sample. The chain is built from TRBV18 and TRBJ1-5; possibly TRBD1 for D (5 bases). Germline assignment: CDR1 KGHSH and CDR2 LQKENI. Trimming removed 3 bases at V and 2 bases at J, with 11 bases between. This CDR3 comprises 15 residues. CDR3 bases read: TGTGCCAGCTCACCTGACAGAGGGGGCAATCAGCCC. Protein sequence: CASSPDRGGNQP. Given in full, the CDR3 is CASSPDRGGNQPQHF.

Points on this clone: The CDR3 end is not reached by the read, which stops 3 residues before it; the germline J gene fills it in. The chain is built from TRBV11-2 and TRBJ1-1; D is undetermined. The germline V gene has CDR1 SGHAT and CDR2 FQNNGV. The CDR3 length is 13 residues. The V end was cut by 2 bases, the J end by 5 bases, with 9 bases between. The chain's CDR3 is CASSLSHNTEAFF. The part of the CDR3 DNA that was read is TGTGCCAGCAGCTTATCACATAATACTGAA.

This clone was recorded many times. Coverage ceases 3 residues before the CDR3 finishes, and the germline J gene fills in the end. V gene TRBV5-1 combines with J gene TRBJ2-3; 9 bases fit TRBD1. CDR1 and CDR2 (germline): SGHRS, YFSETQ. The V and J ends lost 3 bases and 4 bases, in that order; junction bases with no gene match: 6. This CDR3 is built from 15 residues. This chain's CDR3 is CASSSGQGVADTQYF. The CDR3 DNA, read in part, is TGCGCCAGCAGCTCGGGACAGGGTGTAGCAGATACG.

Notes on this clone: The CDR3 is cut off 3 residues early in the read; its end comes from the germline J gene. The chain carries TRBV7-2 and TRBJ2-7; D might be TRBD1 or TRBD2, each matching 6 bases. Germline CDR1 is SGHTA and CDR2 is FQGNSA. The CDR3 is 15 amino acids. V shed 3 bases and J shed 3 bases, with 15 bases lying between them. The CDR3 region is CASSFLRETGYEQYF. Partial CDR3 DNA: TGTGCCAGCAGCTTTCTACGGGAGACAGGCTACGAG.

This clone was detected many times. Sequencing ends 3 residues short of the CDR3 end; the germline J gene provides the rest. The rearrangement links TRBV5-5 to TRBJ2-1; no reliable D call. The CDR3 extends over 14 amino acids. The germline V gene encodes CDR1 SGHKS and CDR2 YYEKEE (reference sequence). V lost 0 bases and J 9 bases, leaving 13 bases between the germline ends. The CDR3 here is CASSLGPELGEQFF. CDR3 bases read: TGTGCCAGCAGCTTGGGGCCCGAGCTAGGTGAG.

In its sample, this clone was seen many times. The read terminates 3 residues before the CDR3 end, so the remaining end is supplied by the germline J gene. This chain connects TRBV20-1 to TRBJ2-3; 9 bases match TRBD1. CDR3 length: 14 residues. In germline, CDR1 is DFQATT, CDR2 SNEGSKA (reference sequence). V trimming: 6 bases; J trimming: 0 bases; junction bases outside the gene matches: 4. CDR3 bases read: TGCAGTGCGAAAGGGACAGGGAGCACAGATACG. Its protein is CSAKGTGSTDT. The full CDR3 protein is CSAKGTGSTDTQYF.

Regarding this clone: The DNA ends 3 residues before the CDR3 does, and the rest of the CDR3 is filled in from the germline J gene. The chain recombines TRBV7-2 with TRBJ1-2, with D perhaps matching TRBD1 (6 bases). Trimming left V 2 bases short and J 7 bases short, with 14 bases between. The germline V gene encodes CDR1 SGHTA and CDR2 FQGNSA. The CDR3 length is 14 residues. CDR3 bases read: TGTGCCAGCAGCTTAATGGACAGTTTTATTGGC. Protein product: CASSLMDSFIG. In full, the CDR3 is CASSLMDSFIGYTF. Based on the CDR3 plus reference TRBV7-2 and TRBJ1-2, the full variable domain is GAGVSQSPSNKVTEKGKDVELRCDPISGHTALYWYRQSLGQGLEFLIYFQGNSAPDKSGLPSDRFSAERTGGSVSTLTIQRTQQEDSAVYLCASSLMDSFIGYTFGSGTRLTVV.

This clone has just a few counts. From the germline J gene comes the end of the CDR3, since the read stops 3 residues before it. This chain uses TRBV2 with TRBJ2-5, with 11 bases identical to TRBD1. The CDR3 sequence is 14 residues long. J gave up 5 bases and V 8 bases, and 7 bases lay outside the gene matches. Per germline, CDR1 SNHLY and CDR2 FYNNEI. CDR3 DNA (partial): TGTGCCAGCCGGACAGGGGGCGGGTTGGAGACC. Translated, it gives CASRTGGGLET. The whole CDR3 sequence is CASRTGGGLETQYF.

This clone has a count of ten or more. The CDR3 end falls 3 residues outside the read, so it is completed with the germline J gene. This chain joins TRBV27 and TRBJ2-1; unclear D gene. Germline CDR1 reads MNHEY; CDR2 reads SMNVEV (reference sequence). The CDR3 sequence is 11 residues long. The V end lost 9 bases, the J end lost 9 bases, and 12 bases lay between the germline ends. The DNA read from the CDR3 is TGTGCCAGTGCCGTGGCAGGTGAG. Its protein is CASAVAGE. The full CDR3 protein is CASAVAGEQFF.

For this clone: The observed sequence ends 3 residues before the CDR3 terminus, with the missing tail filled in from the germline J gene. The gene calls are TRBV5-1 and TRBJ2-6; the match to TRBD2 covers 11 bases. This CDR3 has 19 residues. From germline, CDR1 is SGHRS and CDR2 YFSETQ. The ends lost 0 bases at V and 0 bases at J; junction bases unmatched: 5. CDR3 loop: CASSLGLAGGSSGANVLTF. CDR3 DNA (partial): TGCGCCAGCAGCTTGGGGCTAGCGGGGGGTTCCTCTGGGGCCAACGTC.

This clone appeared many times. The CDR3 end falls 3 residues outside the read, so it is completed with the germline J gene. This sequence joins TRBV7-8 and TRBJ2-2; 7 bases are shared with TRBD2. Germline V gives CDR1 SGHVS, CDR2 FQNEAQ. V shed 4 bases, J shed 2 bases, and the junction held 7 bases outside the gene matches. This CDR3 spans 16 amino acids. CDR3 bases read: TGTGCCAGCAGCTCCCGAGCTAGCGGAAACACCGGGGAG. This translates into CASSSRASGNTGE. In full, the CDR3 is CASSSRASGNTGELFF. Variable domain in full (rest from reference TRBV7-8 and TRBJ2-2): GAGVSQSPRYKVAKRGQDVALRCDPISGHVSLFWYQQALGQGPEFLTYFQNEAQLDKSGLPSDRFFAERPEGSVSTLKIQRTQQEDSAVYLCASSSRASGNTGELFFGEGSRLTVL.

Remarks on this clone: With the read ending 3 residues before the CDR3 end, the germline J gene is used to fill in that end. Within the sample, other DNA sequences also encode this same CDR3. J is TRBJ2-1 and V is TRBV2; 13 bases are a match to TRBD2. CDR1 is SNHLY and CDR2 is FYNNEI in the germline V gene. V lost 5 bases and J lost 7; bases outside the gene matches: 8. The CDR3 loop spans 16 amino acids. The CDR3 bases that were read are TGTGCCAGCAGTCACAGGACTAGCGGGGGAAGTAATGAG. Protein sequence: CASSHRTSGGSNE. The entire CDR3 sequence reads CASSHRTSGGSNEQFF.

This clone was seen a few times. The read ends 3 residues before the CDR3 terminus; that terminus is restored from the germline J gene. This chain joins TRBV18 and TRBJ1-2; TRBD1 agrees at 7 bases. V dropped 2 bases and J dropped 6; count of bases not matched to a gene: 9. Germline CDR1 KGHSH, CDR2 LQKENI. This CDR3 has 15 amino acids. The DNA read from the CDR3 is TGTGCCAGCTCACCAAGTAGGGGGCTAGGAGATGGC. It yields the protein CASSPSRGLGDG. The entire CDR3 protein is CASSPSRGLGDGYTF. Full variable domain (remainder filled in from reference TRBV18 and TRBJ1-2): NAGVMQNPRHLVRRRGQEARLRCSPMKGHSHVYWYRQLPEEGLKFMVYLQKENIIDESGMPKERFSAEFPKEGPSILRIQQVVRGDSAAYFCASSPSRGLGDGYTFGSGTRLTVV.

There are many counts of this clone. The read falls 3 residues short of the CDR3 end, and the missing part is taken from the germline J gene. This sequence joins TRBV7-9 and TRBJ1-5, with TRBD1 matching over 9 bases. The CDR3 sequence is 14 residues long. The J segment lost 7 bases and the V segment lost 5 bases, leaving 6 bases of the junction unmatched. Germline V gives CDR1 SEHNR, CDR2 FQNEAQ (reference sequence). Incomplete CDR3 DNA: TGTGCCAGCAGCGCGGGACAGGGAGGGCAGCCC. Translating gives CASSAGQGGQP. The whole CDR3 protein is CASSAGQGGQPQHF.

This clone was counted many times. Read coverage stops 3 residues before the CDR3 terminus; the germline J gene supplies the remainder. The chain links TRBV7-2 to TRBJ1-2; tentative D call: TRBD1 (5 bases). Germline V gene data show CDR1 as SGHTA and CDR2 as FQGNSA. Trimming took 10 bases from V and 3 from J, leaving 18 bases between them. The CDR3 runs 14 residues. The part of the CDR3 DNA that was read is TGTGCCACCAATAGTCCTGGGGGGGACTATGGC. It is translated as CATNSPGGDYG. The whole CDR3 protein reads CATNSPGGDYGYTF.

This clone was counted many times. The read terminates 3 residues ahead of where the CDR3 ends, so the germline J gene completes it. V usage is TRBV15 and J usage is TRBJ2-1; D is unresolved. Deletions cut 3 bases from V and 0 bases from J, with 12 bases between. The CDR3 is made up of 16 amino acids. Germline values: CDR1 LNHNV, CDR2 YYDKDF (reference sequence). CDR3 in amino acids: CATSSETSYSYNEQFF. The CDR3 bases that were read are TGTGCCACCAGCAGTGAAACTTCCTACTCCTACAATGAG. Complete variable domain (other parts from reference TRBV15 and TRBJ2-1): DAMVIQNPRYQVTQFGKPVTLSCSQTLNHNVMYWYQQKSSQAPKLLFHYYDKDFNNEADTPDNFQSRRPNTSFCFLDIRSPGLGDTAMYLCATSSETSYSYNEQFFGPGTRLTVL.

Partial CDR3 DNA: TGCAGTGCTAGAGACTCCTCTAGCGGGGGGGCGAAAGATACG. Its translation: CSARDSSSGGAKDT. The entire CDR3 protein is CSARDSSSGGAKDTQYF. This sequence joins TRBV20-1 and TRBJ2-3; 12 nucleotides match TRBD2. The CDR3 end is not reached by the read, which stops 3 residues before it; the germline J gene fills it in. V shed 0 bases and J 5 bases; nucleotides not matched to a gene: 9. Germline loops: CDR1 DFQATT, CDR2 SNEGSKA (reference sequence). The CDR3 totals 17 residues.

In this sample, this clone turned up a few times. The CDR3 is cut off 3 residues early in the read; its end comes from the germline J gene. At the DNA level, this CDR3 is encoded by other sequences in the same sample as well. This chain joins TRBV19 and TRBJ1-6; a possible D gene is TRBD1 (5 bases). Germline lookup yields CDR1 LNHDA and CDR2 SQIVND (reference sequence). The ends were cut back, 3 bases at V and 9 bases at J, with 12 bases in the middle. The CDR3 is 14 residues long. CDR3 protein: CASSMGQGGSPLHF. The covered CDR3 bases are TGTGCCAGTAGTATGGGCCAGGGAGGTTCACCC.

Note on this clone: The sequence runs out 3 residues before the end of the CDR3; the remainder is reconstructed from the germline J gene. The J gene is TRBJ1-1, the V gene TRBV5-1; D possibly corresponds to TRBD1 (5 bases). Trimming took 0 bases from V and 7 from J, leaving 13 bases between them. Germline V gene lookup returns CDR1 SGHRS and CDR2 YFSETQ. This CDR3 contains 14 residues. The DNA read from the CDR3 is TGCGCCAGCAGCTTGGTTCGGGGGACTAGTGAA. Protein: CASSLVRGTSE. The whole CDR3 region reads CASSLVRGTSEAFF. The complete variable domain, with remaining parts taken from reference TRBV5-1 and TRBJ1-1, reads KAGVTQTPRYLIKTRGQQVTLSCSPISGHRSVSWYQQTPGQGLQFLFEYFSETQRNKGNFPGRFSGRQFSNSRSEMNVSTLELGDSALYLCASSLVRGTSEAFFGQGTRLTVV.

This clone was picked up a small number of times. The CDR3 goes on 3 residues after the read ends, and that part is filled in from the germline J gene. The chain joins TRBV19 to TRBJ2-2; 9 bases are shared with TRBD1. Germline trimming cut 10 bases from V and 6 bases from J; bases unmatched to any gene: 12. Germline V lookup: CDR1 LNHDA, CDR2 SQIVND (reference sequence). The CDR3 totals 15 residues. The CDR3 DNA, read in part, is TGTGCCACCCAGAAGGGACAGGGAGGGTCCGGGGAG. Translating it yields CATQKGQGGSGE. The whole CDR3 is CATQKGQGGSGELFF.

At least ten counts were recorded for this clone. The read is 3 residues too short to cover the CDR3 end, so that end is filled in from the germline J gene. The chain combines TRBV29-1 with TRBJ2-2, with D perhaps TRBD1 (5 bases). Germline CDR1 and CDR2: SQVTM and ANQGSEA. V was cut by 2 bases and J by 1 base, with 5 bases left in between. The CDR3 loop spans 13 amino acids. CDR3 loop: CSVEQGNTGELFF. Partial CDR3 DNA: TGCAGCGTTGAACAGGGGAACACCGGGGAG.

This clone was observed a few times. The read falls 3 residues short of the CDR3 end, and the missing part is taken from the germline J gene. The rearrangement uses TRBV25-1 and TRBJ2-3, with no clear D. The CDR3 has 13 residues. In germline, CDR1 is MGHDK, CDR2 SYGVNS. Between the trimmed V and J ends, which lost 5 bases and 5 bases, there was a span of 11 bases. The CDR3 DNA, read in part, is TGTGCCAGCAGTACGGGTTTGATAGATACG. This gives the protein CASSTGLIDT. The CDR3, in full, reads CASSTGLIDTQYF.